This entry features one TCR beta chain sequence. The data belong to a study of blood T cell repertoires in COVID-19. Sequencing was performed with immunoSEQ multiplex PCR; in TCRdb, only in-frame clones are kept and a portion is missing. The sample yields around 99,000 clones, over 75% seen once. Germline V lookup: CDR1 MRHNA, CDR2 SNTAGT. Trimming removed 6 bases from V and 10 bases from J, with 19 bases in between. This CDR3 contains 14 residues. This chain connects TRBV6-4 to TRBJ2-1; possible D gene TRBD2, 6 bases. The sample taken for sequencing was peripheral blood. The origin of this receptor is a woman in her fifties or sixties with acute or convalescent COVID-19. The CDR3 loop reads CASRLGAGRGEQFF. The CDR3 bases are TGTGCCAGCAGGCTTGGGGCGGGGAGAGGGGAGCAGTTCTTC.